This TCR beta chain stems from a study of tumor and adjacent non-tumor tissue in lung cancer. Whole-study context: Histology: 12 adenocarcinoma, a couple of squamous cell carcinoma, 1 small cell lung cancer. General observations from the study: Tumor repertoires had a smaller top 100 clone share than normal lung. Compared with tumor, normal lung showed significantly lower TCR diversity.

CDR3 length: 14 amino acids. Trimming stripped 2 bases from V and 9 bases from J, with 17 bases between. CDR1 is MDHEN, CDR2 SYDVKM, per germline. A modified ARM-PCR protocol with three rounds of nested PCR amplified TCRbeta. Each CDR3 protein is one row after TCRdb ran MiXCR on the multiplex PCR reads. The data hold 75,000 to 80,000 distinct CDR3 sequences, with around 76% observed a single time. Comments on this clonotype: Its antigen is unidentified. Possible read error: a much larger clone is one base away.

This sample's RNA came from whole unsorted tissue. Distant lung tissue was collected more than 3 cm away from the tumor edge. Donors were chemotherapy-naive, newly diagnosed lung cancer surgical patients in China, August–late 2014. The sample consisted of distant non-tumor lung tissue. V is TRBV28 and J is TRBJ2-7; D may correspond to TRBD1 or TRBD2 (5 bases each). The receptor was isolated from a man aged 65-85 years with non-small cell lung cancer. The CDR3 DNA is TGTGCCAGCAGTTTAATCGACTCAAGAGGGGTGCAGTACTTC. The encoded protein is CASSLIDSRGVQYF.